What follows is one TCR beta chain and its context. This entry belongs to a study of Graves' ophthalmopathy and Graves' hyperthyroidism. This CDR3 has 16 residues. Trimming removed 3 bases at V and 2 bases at J, with 16 bases between. CDR1 and CDR2 from the germline V gene are LNHDA and SQIVND (reference sequence). Establishment of the diagnosis relied upon clinical symptoms, serum thyroxine, TRAb, thyroid ultrasound and orbital computed tomography. Amplification from RNA transcripts yielded the TCR beta CDR3 regions. An initial RT-PCR round employing HTBI primers preceded a second-round multiplex PCR. Each CDR3 protein gets one entry after TCRdb re-called the multiplex PCR reads with MiXCR. The sample shows roughly 500,000 distinct CDR3 sequences, approximately 14% of them seen only once.

The source of this sequence is a woman younger than 45 with Graves' ophthalmopathy. The sequenced sample was blood. The chain combines TRBV19 with TRBJ2-5; no reliable D call. The DNA of the CDR3 is TGTGCCAGTAGTATGCAGGCGTACTCTCCACAAGAGACCCAGTACTTC. Its protein product is CASSMQAYSPQETQYF.